Sequencing of this T cell receptor (beta chain) was carried out in a study of beta chain features in type 1 diabetes. Study-level points and caveats: There was a moderate but significant shortening of TCRB CDR3s in all four CD4+ subsets of Type 1 diabetes patients.

Since all of the isolated RNA was reverse transcribed, expressed TCRB transcripts were what got sequenced. The assay was immunoSEQ multiplex PCR, and TCRdb's table has in-frame clones only and misses some. The sample consists of some 48,000 clones, roughly 40% of them appearing once. Germline trimming cut 1 base from V and 6 bases from J; bases unmatched to any gene: 4. The germline V gene has CDR1 KGHSH and CDR2 LQKENI. The CDR3 runs to 15 residues. Concerning this clone: The antigen is unknown.

Sequencing used stem cell memory CD4+ T cells from blood. This receptor was identified in a man aged 25-45 years with type 1 diabetes. This chain joins TRBV18 and TRBJ2-3, with TRBD2 identical over 10 bases. CDR3 in amino acids: CASSPRAGGQDTQYF. The CDR3 coding sequence is TGTGCCAGCTCACCACGAGCGGGAGGGCAGGATACGCAGTATTTT.